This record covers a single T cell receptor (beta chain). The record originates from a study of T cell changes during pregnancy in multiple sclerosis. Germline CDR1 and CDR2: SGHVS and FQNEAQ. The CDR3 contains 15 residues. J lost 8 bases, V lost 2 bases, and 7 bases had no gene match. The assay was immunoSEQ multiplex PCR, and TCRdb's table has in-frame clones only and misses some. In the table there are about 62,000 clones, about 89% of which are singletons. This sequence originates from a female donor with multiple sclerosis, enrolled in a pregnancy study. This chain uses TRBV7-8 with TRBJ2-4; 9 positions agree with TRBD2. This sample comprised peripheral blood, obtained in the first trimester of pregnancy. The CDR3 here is CASSLNAGGPDIQYF. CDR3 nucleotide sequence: TGTGCCAGCAGCTTAAACGCGGGAGGGCCGGACATTCAGTACTTC.